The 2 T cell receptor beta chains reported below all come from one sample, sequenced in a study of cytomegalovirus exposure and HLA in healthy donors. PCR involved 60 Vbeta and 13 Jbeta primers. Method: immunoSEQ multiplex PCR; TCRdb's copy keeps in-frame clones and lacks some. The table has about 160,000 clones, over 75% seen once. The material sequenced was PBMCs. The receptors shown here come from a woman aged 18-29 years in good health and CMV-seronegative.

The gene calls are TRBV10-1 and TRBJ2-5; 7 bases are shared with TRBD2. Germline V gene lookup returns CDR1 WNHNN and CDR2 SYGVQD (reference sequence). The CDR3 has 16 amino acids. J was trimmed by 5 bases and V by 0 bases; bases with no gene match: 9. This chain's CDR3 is CASSESGVGRAETQYF. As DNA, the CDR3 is TGCGCCAGCAGTGAGTCGGGCGTAGGGAGGGCCGAGACCCAGTACTTC.

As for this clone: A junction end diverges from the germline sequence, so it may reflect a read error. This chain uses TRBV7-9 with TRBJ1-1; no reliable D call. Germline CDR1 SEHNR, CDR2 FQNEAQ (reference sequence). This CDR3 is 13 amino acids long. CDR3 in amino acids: CSSSLEEYTEAFF. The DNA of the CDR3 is TGTTCCAGCAGCTTAGAAGAGTACACTGAAGCTTTCTTT.